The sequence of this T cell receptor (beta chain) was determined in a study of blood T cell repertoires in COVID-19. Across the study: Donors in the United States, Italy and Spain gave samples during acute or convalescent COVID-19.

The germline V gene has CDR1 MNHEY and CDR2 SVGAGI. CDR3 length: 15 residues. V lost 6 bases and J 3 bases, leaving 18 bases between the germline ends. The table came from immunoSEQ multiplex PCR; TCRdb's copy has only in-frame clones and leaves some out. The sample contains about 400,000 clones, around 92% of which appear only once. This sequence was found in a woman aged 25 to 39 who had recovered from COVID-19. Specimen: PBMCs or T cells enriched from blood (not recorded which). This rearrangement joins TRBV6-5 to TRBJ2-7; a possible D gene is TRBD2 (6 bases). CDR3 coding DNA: TGTGCCAGCAGGACCGCGGGGCAGGGTAACTACGAGCAGTACTTC. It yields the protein CASRTAGQGNYEQYF.